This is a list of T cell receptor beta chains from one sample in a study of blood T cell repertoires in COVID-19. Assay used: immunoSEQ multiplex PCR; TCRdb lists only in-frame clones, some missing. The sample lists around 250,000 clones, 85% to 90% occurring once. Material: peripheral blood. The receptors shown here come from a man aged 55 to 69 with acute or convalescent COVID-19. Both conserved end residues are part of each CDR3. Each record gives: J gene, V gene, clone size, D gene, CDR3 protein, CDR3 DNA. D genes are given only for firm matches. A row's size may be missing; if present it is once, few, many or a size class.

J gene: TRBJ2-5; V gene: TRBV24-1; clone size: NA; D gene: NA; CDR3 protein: CATSDSYQETQYF; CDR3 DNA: TGTGCCACCAGTGATTCGTACCAAGAGACCCAGTACTTC
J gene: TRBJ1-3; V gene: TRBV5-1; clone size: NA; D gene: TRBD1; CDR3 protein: CASSKDRGPGNTIYF; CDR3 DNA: TGCGCCAGCAGCAAGGACAGGGGGCCTGGAAACACCATATATTTT
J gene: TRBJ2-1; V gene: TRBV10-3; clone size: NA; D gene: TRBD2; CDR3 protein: CAISGTSGRGSYNEQFF; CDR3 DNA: TGTGCCATCAGCGGGACTAGCGGGAGAGGCTCCTACAATGAGCAGTTCTTC
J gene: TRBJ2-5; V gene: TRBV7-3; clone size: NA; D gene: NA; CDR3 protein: CASSLRGRGETQYF; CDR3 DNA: TGTGCCAGCAGCTTAAGGGGCAGGGGAGAGACCCAGTACTTC
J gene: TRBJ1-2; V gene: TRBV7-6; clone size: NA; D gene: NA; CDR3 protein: CASSERRGYGYTF; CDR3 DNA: TGTGCCAGCAGCGAAAGACGGGGGTATGGCTACACCTTC
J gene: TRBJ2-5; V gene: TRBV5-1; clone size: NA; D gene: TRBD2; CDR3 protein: CASSSRTSGRAETQYF; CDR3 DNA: TGCGCCAGCAGCTCGAGGACTAGCGGGAGGGCAGAGACCCAGTACTTC
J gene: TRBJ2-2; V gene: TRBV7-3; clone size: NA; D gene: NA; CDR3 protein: CASSLTAVNTGELFF; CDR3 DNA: TGTGCCAGCAGCTTAACAGCGGTCAACACCGGGGAGCTGTTTTTT
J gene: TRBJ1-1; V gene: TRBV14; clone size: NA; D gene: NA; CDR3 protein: CASSQATLVRRNTEAFF; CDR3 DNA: TGTGCCAGCAGCCAAGCTACCCTAGTTCGTAGGAACACTGAAGCTTTCTTT
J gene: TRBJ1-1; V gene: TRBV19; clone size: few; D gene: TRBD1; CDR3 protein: CASSSTGDTEAFF; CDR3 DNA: TGTGCCAGTAGTTCAACAGGGGACACTGAAGCTTTCTTT
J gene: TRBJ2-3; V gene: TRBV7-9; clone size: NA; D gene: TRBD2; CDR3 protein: CASSSTSGGPNTQYF; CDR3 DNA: TGTGCCAGCAGCTCTACTAGCGGGGGGCCTAATACGCAGTATTTT
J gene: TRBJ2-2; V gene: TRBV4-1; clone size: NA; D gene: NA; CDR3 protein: CASSQDRPGTGELFF; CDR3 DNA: TGCGCCAGCAGCCAAGACCGCCCGGGGACCGGGGAGCTGTTTTTT
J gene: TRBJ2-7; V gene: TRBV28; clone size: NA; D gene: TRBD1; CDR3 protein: CASSSRQGLGEQYF; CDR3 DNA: TGTGCCAGCAGTTCTAGACAGGGGTTGGGTGAGCAGTACTTC
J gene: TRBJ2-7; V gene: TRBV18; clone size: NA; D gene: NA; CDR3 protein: CASSPAGQAGYEQYF; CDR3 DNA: TGTGCCAGCTCACCAGCTGGTCAGGCGGGCTACGAGCAGTACTTC
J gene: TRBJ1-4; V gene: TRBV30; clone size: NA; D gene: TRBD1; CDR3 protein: CAWRERDRGGEKLFF; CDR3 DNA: TGTGCCTGGAGGGAGCGGGACAGGGGTGGCGAAAAACTGTTTTTT